This TCR beta chain appears in the sequencing data of a study of cytomegalovirus exposure and HLA in healthy donors. CDR3 length: 11 residues. CDR1 is SGHDN and CDR2 is FVKESK in the germline V gene. V gave up 4 bases and J gave up 13 bases; unmatched junction bases: 2. Healthy individuals who donated bone marrow served as the donors. Use of 60 Vbeta and 13 Jbeta primers characterized the PCR. Method: immunoSEQ multiplex PCR; TCRdb's copy keeps in-frame clones and lacks some. The sample includes over 100,000 clones, around 80% of them seen just once. V and J are TRBV14 and TRBJ2-1; 9 bases are shared with TRBD2. The sequence was obtained from a man in his thirties or forties in good health and CMV-seropositive. The sequencing input was PBMCs. The CDR3 here is CASSPSGEQFF. CDR3 nucleotides: TGTGCCAGCAGCCCTAGCGGGGAACAGTTCTTC.